The 14 T cell receptor beta chains presented below share a single source sample, sequenced in a study of cytomegalovirus exposure and HLA in healthy donors. 13 Jbeta primers and 60 Vbeta primers were used for the PCR. Assay used: immunoSEQ multiplex PCR; TCRdb lists only in-frame clones, some missing. The sample has 150,000 to 200,000 clones, about 76% seen once. The specimen sequenced was PBMCs. The receptors stem from a female donor in good health and CMV-seronegative.

This clone showed up just a few times. The chain is built from TRBV19 and TRBJ1-1, with unresolved D. CDR1 LNHDA and CDR2 SQIVND come from the germline V gene (reference sequence). CDR3 length: 16 amino acids. The germline V and J ends were trimmed by 3 bases and 11 bases, with 25 bases remaining between them. In DNA, the CDR3 is TGTGCCAGTAGTATTAATTTAAGGGCATTCAACGGCGGGGCTTTCTTT. This gives the protein CASSINLRAFNGGAFF.

The chain links TRBV5-5 to TRBJ2-2; D gene ambiguous. The CDR3 contains 13 residues. CDR1 and CDR2 from the germline V gene are SGHKS and YYEKEE (reference sequence). V was shortened by 0 bases and J by 6 bases, with 6 bases between the two germline ends. Written as DNA, the CDR3 is TGTGCCAGCAGCTTGGCCGTTTCCGGGGAGCTGTTTTTT. Protein sequence: CASSLAVSGELFF.

This clone was observed a few times. The rearrangement joins TRBV7-9 to TRBJ1-2; 9 nucleotides align to TRBD1. Germline values: CDR1 SEHNR, CDR2 FQNEAQ (reference sequence). V trimming: 6 bases; J trimming: 6 bases; junction bases outside the gene matches: 11. The CDR3 spans 15 residues. CDR3 region: CASSFRDRVSDGYTF. The CDR3 nucleotides read TGTGCCAGCAGTTTCCGGGACAGGGTCAGTGATGGCTACACCTTC.

This clone was detected only once. The chain combines TRBV19 with TRBJ1-5, with D unresolved. V was shortened by 5 bases and J by 7 bases, with 9 bases between the two germline ends. Germline CDR1 reads LNHDA; CDR2 reads SQIVND (reference sequence). The CDR3 has 12 amino acids. The CDR3 is CASSEDQQPQHF. As DNA, the CDR3 is TGTGCCAGTAGTGAGGATCAACAGCCCCAGCATTTT.

The chain combines TRBV25-1 with TRBJ1-2; 7 nucleotides line up with TRBD1. V dropped 3 bases and J dropped 5; count of bases not matched to a gene: 9. CDR3 length equals 15 residues. Per the germline V gene, CDR1 is MGHDK and CDR2 is SYGVNS. The CDR3 is CASSDHTGVRYGYTF. Here the CDR3 DNA reads TGTGCCAGCAGTGACCATACAGGGGTTCGGTATGGCTACACCTTC.

The chain has TRBV5-1 and TRBJ2-5; 7 bases are a match to TRBD2. The CDR3 sequence is 17 residues long. V lost 0 bases, J lost 1 base, and 9 bases stayed unmatched. Germline loops: CDR1 SGHRS, CDR2 YFSETQ. CDR3 protein: CASSLARLAESQETQYF. The CDR3 nucleotides are TGCGCCAGCAGCTTGGCCAGGCTAGCGGAGAGCCAAGAGACCCAGTACTTC.

The chain links TRBV7-7 to TRBJ1-2; D is ambiguous. V was clipped by 5 bases and J by 1 base, with 8 bases between them. Looked up from germline, CDR1 is SSHAT and CDR2 is FNYEAQ (reference sequence). The CDR3 runs 13 residues. CDR3 amino acids: CASSPNINYGYTF. CDR3 bases: TGTGCCAGCAGCCCTAATATTAACTATGGCTACACCTTC.

The CDR3 DNA is TGTGCCAGCTCGCCGCGGGGGGCCCCCACAGATACGCAGTATTTT. It is translated as CASSPRGAPTDTQYF. The V gene is TRBV18, the J gene TRBJ2-3; TRBD2 matches at 8 bases. CDR1 and CDR2 (germline): KGHSH, LQKENI. The junction had 7 bases not matched to a gene; V was cut back by 6 bases and J by 2 bases. The CDR3 contains 15 residues.

This rearrangement joins TRBV5-5 to TRBJ1-1; D is possibly TRBD1 (6 bases). Germline CDR1 reads SGHKS; CDR2 reads YYEKEE (reference sequence). With 1 base removed from V and 0 bases from J, the gap between germline ends came to 10 bases. The CDR3 covers 15 residues. The CDR3 here is CASSLYGGVNTEAFF. In nucleotides, the CDR3 is TGTGCCAGCAGCTTGTATGGGGGCGTGAACACTGAAGCTTTCTTT.

The chain recombines TRBV28 with TRBJ1-1, with 9 bases identical to TRBD1. In germline, CDR1 is MDHEN, CDR2 SYDVKM. With 5 bases clipped from V and 4 bases from J, the junction kept 5 bases outside the gene matches. The CDR3 spans 14 residues. CDR3 amino acids: CASSEGQGTTEAFF. In DNA, the CDR3 is TGTGCCAGCAGTGAAGGACAGGGGACCACTGAAGCTTTCTTT. Variable domain in full (rest from reference TRBV28 and TRBJ1-1): DVKVTQSSRYLVKRTGEKVFLECVQDMDHENMFWYRQDPGLGLRLIYFSYDVKMKEKGDIPEGYSVSREKKERFSLILESASTNQTSMYLCASSEGQGTTEAFFGQGTRLTVV.

The J gene is TRBJ2-2, the V gene TRBV7-3; TRBD1 matches 7 bases. V lost 0 bases to trimming and J lost 3 bases; unmatched junction nucleotides: 4. CDR3 length: 16 amino acids. Germline CDR1 and CDR2: SGHTA and FQGTGA. The CDR3 DNA reads as TGTGCCAGCAGCTTAACCGGGACAGCATACACCGGGGAGCTGTTTTTT. Translation: CASSLTGTAYTGELFF.

The chain is built from TRBV25-1 and TRBJ2-3; 7 positions agree with TRBD1. The CDR3 has 16 amino acids. Trimming took 5 bases from V and 2 from J; bases not matched to a gene: 10. The germline CDR1 and CDR2 sequences are MGHDK and SYGVNS. CDR3 sequence reads: CASSPGTAVHTDTQYF. The CDR3 DNA reads TGTGCCAGCAGTCCCGGGACAGCGGTCCACACAGATACGCAGTATTTT.

This clone was seen only once. The chain couples TRBV19 to TRBJ2-7, with D possibly matching TRBD1 (6 bases). V was pared by 6 bases and J by 0 bases, with 15 bases between. This CDR3 is 15 amino acids long. The germline gives CDR1 LNHDA, CDR2 SQIVND (reference sequence). CDR3 sequence reads: CASSLGRGYSYEQYF. CDR3 coding DNA: TGTGCCAGTAGCCTAGGCAGGGGTTACTCCTACGAGCAGTACTTC.

This CDR3 is CSVGQDYEQYF. The CDR3 DNA follows: TGCAGCGTTGGACAGGACTACGAGCAGTACTTC. The chain carries TRBV29-1 and TRBJ2-7; D is possibly TRBD1 (6 bases). Germline CDR1 is SQVTM and CDR2 is ANQGSEA. The CDR3 has 11 amino acids. Between the trimmed V and J ends, which lost 4 bases and 3 bases, there was a span of 7 bases.